This T cell receptor beta chain was recorded in a study of shared clonotypes between healthy human individuals. Study-wide background: Per donor, three plates held CD4 naive cells, three held CD4 memory, two held CD8 naive and one held CD8 memory. Regarding the study as a whole: Sample collection involved blood only; tissue repertoires are likely different.

Naive CD8 cells lacked CD45RO and underwent positive selection for CCR7, leaving out terminally differentiated effector memory CD45RA+ cells. V was clipped by 5 bases and J by 1 base, with 11 bases between them. The germline gives CDR1 MGHDK, CDR2 SYGVNS. The CDR3 runs to 14 residues. Worth noting for this clone: Its specificity is unknown.

Authors' analysis steps: Owing to the provision of junction-only sequences devoid of quality scores by immunoSEQ, filtering differed. Generated by immunoSEQ multiplex PCR, the TCRdb table keeps only in-frame clones and is missing some. V and J calls and clone size are given by that table; D and trimming were obtained from the DNA. The table has around 2,000,000 clones, about 95% seen once. V gene TRBV25-1 combines with J gene TRBJ1-2, with D possibly TRBD1 on 5 matching bases. This TCR came from a man in his late teens or twenties in good health. Sequenced sample: naive CD8+ T cells sorted from blood. The CDR3 coding sequence is TGTGCCAGCAGTTCGGGACGGGATAACTATGGCTACACCTTC. Protein sequence: CASSSGRDNYGYTF.